The 22 T cell receptor beta chains in this list originate from one sample, sequenced in a study of blood T cells in healthy people across ages. A sample-barcoded 5' primer and a J-beta primer mix were used in a second PCR of about 7 to 11 cycles. TCRdb passed the 5' RACE reads through MiXCR, listing each CDR3 protein once. Seen here are hundreds of thousands of distinct CDR3 sequences, 52% observed once, and the top ten hold approximately 15%. Sequencing input: blood. The receptors come from a woman older than 75 in good health.

The V and J genes are TRBV25-1 and TRBJ1-6, with D maybe TRBD1 (6 bases). CDR1 MGHDK and CDR2 SYGVNS come from the germline V gene. The CDR3 runs to 15 residues. The germline V and J ends were trimmed by 6 bases and 8 bases, with 17 bases remaining between them. CDR3 amino acids: CASRGRIQGHSPLHF. CDR3 coding DNA: TGTGCCAGCAGAGGCCGTATACAGGGCCATTCACCCCTCCACTTT.

V is TRBV18 and J is TRBJ2-5; no reliable D call. Germline values: CDR1 KGHSH, CDR2 LQKENI. V lost 5 bases and J lost 1, with 14 bases in between. The CDR3 runs to 15 residues. The CDR3 bases are TGTGCCAGCTCAGTTGCGGCATGGGTCCAAGAGACCCAGTACTTC. This sequence encodes CASSVAAWVQETQYF.

This chain connects TRBV20-1 to TRBJ1-1; TRBD1 might be the D (5 bases). CDR1 and CDR2 from the germline V gene are DFQATT and SNEGSKA (reference sequence). Trimming removed 0 bases from V and 4 bases from J, with 15 bases in between. The CDR3 is made up of 15 amino acids. The CDR3 loop is CSARDYLSGGTEAFF. The DNA of the CDR3 is TGCAGTGCTAGAGATTACCTGTCGGGGGGCACTGAAGCTTTCTTT.

As to this clonotype: This may come from a read error, since a much larger clone is one base off. The chain recombines TRBV5-1 with TRBJ2-1; TRBD2 is a possible D gene (5 bases). The ends were cut back, 7 bases at V and 10 bases at J, with 15 bases in the middle. The germline V gene encodes CDR1 SGHRS and CDR2 YFSETQ. CDR3 length: 12 residues. DNA for the CDR3: TGCGCCAGCGGCCCCCAAGCGGAAGAGCAGTTCTTC. This encodes CASGPQAEEQFF. Drawing the rest from reference TRBV5-1 and TRBJ2-1, the complete variable domain is KAGVTQTPRYLIKTRGQQVTLSCSPISGHRSVSWYQQTPGQGLQFLFEYFSETQRNKGNFPGRFSGRQFSNSRSEMNVSTLELGDSALYLCASGPQAEEQFFGPGTRLTVL.

A word on this clonotype: Since a much larger clone is just one base distant, this may be a read error. This chain uses TRBV29-1 with TRBJ2-7; the D is unclear. The CDR3 sequence is 13 residues long. Looked up from germline, CDR1 is SQVTM and CDR2 is ANQGSEA. CDR3 residues: CSAEGKVNYEQYF. The CDR3 bases are TGCAGCGCTGAAGGTAAGGTGAACTACGAGCAGTACTTC.

J is TRBJ2-4 and V is TRBV27; 10 bases match TRBD1. The closer fit of TRBJ2-7 to the DNA end suggests the J call may be wrong. The germline gives CDR1 MNHEY, CDR2 SMNVEV (reference sequence). This CDR3 spans 15 amino acids. The CDR3 spells CASSLLGQGFYEQYF. CDR3 coding DNA: TGTGCCAGCAGTTTGTTGGGACAGGGGTTTTACGAGCAGTACTTC.

Only a few counts were recorded for this clonotype. Being one base from a much bigger clone, this may be a read error. This chain uses TRBV7-9 with TRBJ2-3; D might be TRBD2 (5 bases). This CDR3 has 14 residues. The germline V gene has CDR1 SEHNR and CDR2 FQNEAQ (reference sequence). In nucleotides, the CDR3 is TGTGCCAGCAGCGTAGCGCAGGCGCAAGATACGCAGTATTTT. This encodes CASSVAQAQDTQYF. The whole variable domain, remainder taken from reference TRBV7-9 and TRBJ2-3, is DTGVSQNPRHKITKRGQNVTFRCDPISEHNRLYWYRQTLGQGPEFLTYFQNEAQLEKSRLLSDRFSAERPKGSFSTLEIQRTEQGDSAMYLCASSVAQAQDTQYFGPGTRLTVL.

This chain connects TRBV12-3 or TRBV12-4 to TRBJ2-7; 8 bases map to TRBD2. Unmatched junction bases numbered 12, after V lost 5 bases and J lost 3 bases. The CDR3 consists of 16 residues. CDR3 amino acids: CASSLYAGGSFYEQYF. The CDR3, as DNA: TGTGCCAGCAGTCTGTATGCGGGAGGTTCATTCTACGAGCAGTACTTC.

This chain links TRBV4-1 with TRBJ2-5, with TRBD1 matching over 7 bases. The DNA end favors TRBJ2-7, so the J call may be wrong. CDR1 and CDR2 from the germline V gene are MGHRA and YSYEKL. The CDR3 runs 15 residues. The CDR3 DNA follows: TGCGCCAGCAGCCAACCGACAGGACAGGCCTACGAGCAGTACTTC. Encoded protein: CASSQPTGQAYEQYF.

J is TRBJ1-5 and V is TRBV7-9, with D hard to call. V was pared by 5 bases and J by 4 bases, with 9 bases between. The CDR3 length is 13 residues. The germline V gene has CDR1 SEHNR and CDR2 FQNEAQ (reference sequence). The DNA of the CDR3 is TGTGCCAGCAGCACAGACGGAAATCAGCCCCAGCATTTT. Translated: CASSTDGNQPQHF.

This clonotype was seen many times. The CDR3 here is CASSSPRLVGDEQFF. As DNA, the CDR3 is TGTGCCAGCAGCTCCCCCCGACTAGTGGGTGATGAGCAGTTCTTC. The chain carries TRBV7-9 and TRBJ2-1; a weak D match, TRBD2 (6 bases). Germline CDR1 reads SEHNR; CDR2 reads FQNEAQ (reference sequence). The CDR3 totals 15 residues. The V end was cut by 4 bases, the J end by 8 bases, with 18 bases between.

This clonotype was seen at least ten times. The chain recombines TRBV29-1 with TRBJ1-5; 7 bases agree with TRBD1. The CDR3 spans 12 residues. Trimming took 4 bases from V and 5 from J; bases not matched to a gene: 2. CDR1 and CDR2 (germline): SQVTM, ANQGSEA. The CDR3: CSVAGGDQPQHF. Written as DNA, the CDR3 is TGCAGCGTTGCAGGGGGTGATCAGCCCCAGCATTTT.

A word on this clonotype: This may arise from a read error, as a much more abundant clone is one base away. The rearrangement uses TRBV3-1 and TRBJ2-3; D is perhaps TRBD2 (5 bases). The CDR3 consists of 18 residues. Germline-derived CDR1 and CDR2 are LGHDT and YNNKEL (reference sequence). The CDR3 loop reads CAGSQGGAGRYVADTQYF. Here the CDR3 DNA reads TGTGCCGGCAGCCAAGGAGGCGCTGGGCGATATGTGGCAGATACGCAGTATTTT.

This chain connects TRBV28 to TRBJ1-2; a possible D gene is TRBD1 (5 bases). The V and J ends lost 8 bases and 8 bases respectively, with 24 bases between them. CDR3 length equals 15 residues. CDR1 is MDHEN and CDR2 is SYDVKM in the germline V gene. The CDR3 is CASVTDTTPTRGYTF. In nucleotides, the CDR3 is TGTGCCAGCGTGACGGACACCACTCCTACTCGGGGCTACACCTTC.

The rearrangement links TRBV5-6 to TRBJ1-2; D remains unclear. The germline gives CDR1 SGHDT, CDR2 YYEEEE. The length of the CDR3 is 15 residues. V lost 4 bases and J 6 bases, leaving 19 bases between the germline ends. CDR3 region: CASSTGPASLNGYTF. In nucleotides, the CDR3 is TGTGCCAGCAGCACCGGACCGGCGTCCTTAAATGGCTACACCTTC. The full variable domain, rest sourced from reference TRBV5-6 and TRBJ1-2, is DAGVTQSPTHLIKTRGQQVTLRCSPKSGHDTVSWYQQALGQGPQFIFQYYEEEERQRGNFPDRFSGHQFPNYSSELNVNALLLGDSALYLCASSTGPASLNGYTFGSGTRLTVV.

CDR3 sequence reads: CASSLGTSGYNEQYF. CDR3 in DNA: TGTGCCAGCAGTTTAGGGACTAGCGGATACAATGAGCAGTACTTC. The chain joins TRBV12-3 or TRBV12-4 to TRBJ2-1; 10 bases are a match to TRBD2. The end of the DNA is better explained by TRBJ2-7, so the J call may be wrong. There are 15 residues in the CDR3.

Notes on this clonotype: Being one base from a much bigger clone, this may be a read error. V gene TRBV7-9 combines with J gene TRBJ1-6; D is ambiguous. This CDR3 comprises 14 residues. From germline, CDR1 is SEHNR and CDR2 FQNEAQ (reference sequence). The V gene lost 4 bases and the J gene lost 7 bases, with 11 bases spanning the gap. This CDR3 is CASSWIVVNSPLHF. The CDR3 DNA is TGTGCCAGCAGCTGGATAGTTGTAAATTCACCCCTCCACTTT.

The V and J genes are TRBV4-3 and TRBJ2-1, with 9 nucleotides matching TRBD1. Per the germline V gene, CDR1 is LGHNA and CDR2 is YSLEER. V lost 0 bases, J lost 8 bases, and 5 bases stayed unmatched. This CDR3 is 15 amino acids long. The CDR3 bases are TGCGCCAGCAGCCAAGAGGACAGGGGCATTGATGAGCAGTTCTTC. Translating it yields CASSQEDRGIDEQFF.

Notes on this clonotype: One end of the junction varies from germline; a read error may be responsible. The chain combines TRBV7-9 with TRBJ1-5, with 7 nucleotides matching TRBD1. In germline, CDR1 is SEHNR, CDR2 FQNEAQ (reference sequence). This CDR3 comprises 15 residues. The chain's CDR3 is CASNLEGGAGQPQHF. Here the CDR3 DNA reads TGTGCCAGCAACTTAGAAGGGGGCGCGGGACAGCCCCAGCATTTT.

This clonotype was observed a few times. J is TRBJ1-4 and V is TRBV15; D gene ambiguous. This CDR3 contains 16 residues. V was cut by 1 base and J by 7 bases, with 16 bases left in between. The germline CDR1 and CDR2 sequences are LNHNV and YYDKDF (reference sequence). This chain's CDR3 is CATSRGQVTIGEKLFF. The CDR3 DNA reads TGTGCCACCAGCAGAGGGCAGGTGACTATTGGTGAAAAACTGTTTTTT.

This clonotype was seen repeatedly, ten times or more. The J gene is TRBJ2-4, the V gene TRBV28, with D perhaps TRBD2 (6 bases). The germline CDR1 and CDR2 sequences are MDHEN and SYDVKM. The length of the CDR3 is 15 residues. V lost 1 base, J lost 13 bases, and 20 bases lay in between. The DNA for the CDR3 is TGTGCCAGCAGTTTATATGAGGGGACTCCCTTGGAGCAGTACTTC. Protein product: CASSLYEGTPLEQYF.

The V call is TRBV28, the J call TRBJ2-3; 8 bases agree with TRBD1. CDR3 length: 15 amino acids. Germline CDR1 MDHEN, CDR2 SYDVKM. V trimming: 3 bases; J trimming: 4 bases; junction bases outside the gene matches: 6. In nucleotides, the CDR3 is TGTGCCAGCAGTTTCCTGGACAGGGTCGCAGATACGCAGTATTTT. This encodes CASSFLDRVADTQYF.